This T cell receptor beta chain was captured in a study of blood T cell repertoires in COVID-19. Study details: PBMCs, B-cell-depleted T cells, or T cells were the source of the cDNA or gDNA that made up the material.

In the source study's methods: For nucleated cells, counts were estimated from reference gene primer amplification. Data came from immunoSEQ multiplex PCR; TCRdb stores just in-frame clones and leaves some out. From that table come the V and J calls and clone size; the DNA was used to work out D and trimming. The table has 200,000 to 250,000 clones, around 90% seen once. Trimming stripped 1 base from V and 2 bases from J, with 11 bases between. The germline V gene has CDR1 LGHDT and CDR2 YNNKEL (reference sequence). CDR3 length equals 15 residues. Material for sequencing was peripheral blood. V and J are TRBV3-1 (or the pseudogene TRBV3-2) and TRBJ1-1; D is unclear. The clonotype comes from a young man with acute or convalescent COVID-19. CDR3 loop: CASSQGASLNTEAFF. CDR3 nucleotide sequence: TGTGCCAGCAGCCAAGGAGCTAGTCTAAACACTGAAGCTTTCTTT.